This paragraph reports one T cell receptor beta chain. Trimming pared 3 bases from V and 8 bases from J, leaving 11 bases between. In germline, CDR1 is LNHDA, CDR2 SQIVND (reference sequence). CDR3 length equals 13 residues. Time point: newly diagnosed GD, antithyroid drugs for less than 3 months. Construction of the TCR library relied on RNA isolated from PBMCs. Both iRepertoire HTBI primers and Arm-PCR of CDR3 regions were used to build the TCR beta libraries. TCRdb re-derived calls from the multiplex PCR reads in MiXCR, one entry per CDR3 protein. The sample has about 430,000 distinct CDR3 sequences; about 15% are singletons. The sample comes from a study of regulatory T cells in long-lasting Graves disease. These same data were also listed under a study on T cells in Graves' hyperthyroidism and ophthalmopathy. That source reports: The HTBI primer set served for first-round RT-PCR of the TCR CDR3.

The source material was peripheral blood mononuclear cells (PBMCs), sampled at new diagnosis, from a patient treated with antithyroid drugs. The receptor was derived from a woman aged 40 to 50 with Graves disease. V and J are TRBV19 and TRBJ2-1; D is ambiguous. The CDR3 reads CASSITPGHEQFF. The CDR3 DNA sequence: TGTGCCAGTAGTATTACTCCCGGCCATGAGCAGTTCTTC.